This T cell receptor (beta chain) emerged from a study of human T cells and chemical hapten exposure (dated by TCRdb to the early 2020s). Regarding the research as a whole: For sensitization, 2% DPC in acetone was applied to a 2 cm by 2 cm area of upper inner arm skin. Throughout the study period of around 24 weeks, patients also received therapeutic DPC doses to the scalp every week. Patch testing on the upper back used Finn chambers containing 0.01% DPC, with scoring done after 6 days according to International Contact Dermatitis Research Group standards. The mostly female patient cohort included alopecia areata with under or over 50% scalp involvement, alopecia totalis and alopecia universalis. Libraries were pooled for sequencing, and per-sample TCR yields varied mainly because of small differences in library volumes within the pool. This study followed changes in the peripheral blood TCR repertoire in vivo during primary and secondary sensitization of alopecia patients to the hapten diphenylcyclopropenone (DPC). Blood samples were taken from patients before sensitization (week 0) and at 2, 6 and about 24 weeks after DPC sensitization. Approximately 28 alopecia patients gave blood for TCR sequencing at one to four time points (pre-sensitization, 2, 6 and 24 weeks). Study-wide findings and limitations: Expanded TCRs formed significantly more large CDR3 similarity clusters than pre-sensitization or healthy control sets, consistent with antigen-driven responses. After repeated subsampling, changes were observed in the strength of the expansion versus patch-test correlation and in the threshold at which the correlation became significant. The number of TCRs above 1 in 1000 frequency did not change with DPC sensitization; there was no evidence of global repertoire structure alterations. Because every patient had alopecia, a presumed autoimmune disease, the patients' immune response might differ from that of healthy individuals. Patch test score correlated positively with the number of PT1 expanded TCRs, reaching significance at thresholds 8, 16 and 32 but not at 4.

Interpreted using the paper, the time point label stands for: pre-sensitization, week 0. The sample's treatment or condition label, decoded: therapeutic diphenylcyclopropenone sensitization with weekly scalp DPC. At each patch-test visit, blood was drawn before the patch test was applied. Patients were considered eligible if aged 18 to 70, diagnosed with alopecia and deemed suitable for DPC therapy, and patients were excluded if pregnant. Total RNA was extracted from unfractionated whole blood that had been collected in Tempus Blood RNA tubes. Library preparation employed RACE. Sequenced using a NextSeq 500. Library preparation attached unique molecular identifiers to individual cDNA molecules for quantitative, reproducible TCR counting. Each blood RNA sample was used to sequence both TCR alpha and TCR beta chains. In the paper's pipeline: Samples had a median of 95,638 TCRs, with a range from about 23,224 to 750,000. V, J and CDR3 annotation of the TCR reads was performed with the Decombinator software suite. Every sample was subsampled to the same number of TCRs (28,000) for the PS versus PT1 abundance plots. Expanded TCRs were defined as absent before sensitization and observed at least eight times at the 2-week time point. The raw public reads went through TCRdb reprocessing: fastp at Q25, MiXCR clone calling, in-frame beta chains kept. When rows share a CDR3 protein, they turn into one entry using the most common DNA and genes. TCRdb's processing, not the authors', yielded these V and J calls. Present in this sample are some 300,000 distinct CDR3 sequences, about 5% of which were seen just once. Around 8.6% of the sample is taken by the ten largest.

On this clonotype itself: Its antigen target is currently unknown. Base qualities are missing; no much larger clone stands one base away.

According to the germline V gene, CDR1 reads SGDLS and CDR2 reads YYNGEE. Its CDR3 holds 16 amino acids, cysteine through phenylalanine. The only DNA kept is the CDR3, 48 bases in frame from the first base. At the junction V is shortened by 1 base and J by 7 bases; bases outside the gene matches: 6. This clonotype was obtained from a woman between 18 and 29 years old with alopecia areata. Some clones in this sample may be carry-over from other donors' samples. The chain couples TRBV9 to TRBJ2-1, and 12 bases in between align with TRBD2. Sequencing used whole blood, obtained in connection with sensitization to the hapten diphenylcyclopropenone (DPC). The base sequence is TGTGCCAGCAGCGTATCTAGCGGGGGGGCCTGGAATGAGCAGTTCTTC. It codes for CASSVSSGGAWNEQFF.